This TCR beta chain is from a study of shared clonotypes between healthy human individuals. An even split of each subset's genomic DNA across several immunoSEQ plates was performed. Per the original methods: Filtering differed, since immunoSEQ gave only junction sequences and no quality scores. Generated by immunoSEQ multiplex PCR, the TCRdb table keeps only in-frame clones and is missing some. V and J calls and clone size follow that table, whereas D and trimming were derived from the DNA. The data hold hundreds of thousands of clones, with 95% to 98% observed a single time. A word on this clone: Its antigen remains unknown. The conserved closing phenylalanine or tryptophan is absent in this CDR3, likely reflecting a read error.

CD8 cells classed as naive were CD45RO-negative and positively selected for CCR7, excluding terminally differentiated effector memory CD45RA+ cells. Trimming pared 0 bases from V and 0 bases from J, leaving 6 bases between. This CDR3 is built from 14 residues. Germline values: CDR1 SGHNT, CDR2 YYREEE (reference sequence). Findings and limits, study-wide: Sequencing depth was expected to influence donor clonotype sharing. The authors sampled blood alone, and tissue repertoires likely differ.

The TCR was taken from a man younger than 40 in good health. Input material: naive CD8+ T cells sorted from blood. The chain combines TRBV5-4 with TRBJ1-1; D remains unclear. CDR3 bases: TGTGCCAGCAGCTTGGACCGCTTGAACACTGAAGCTTTCCTT. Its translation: CASSLDRLNTEAFL.